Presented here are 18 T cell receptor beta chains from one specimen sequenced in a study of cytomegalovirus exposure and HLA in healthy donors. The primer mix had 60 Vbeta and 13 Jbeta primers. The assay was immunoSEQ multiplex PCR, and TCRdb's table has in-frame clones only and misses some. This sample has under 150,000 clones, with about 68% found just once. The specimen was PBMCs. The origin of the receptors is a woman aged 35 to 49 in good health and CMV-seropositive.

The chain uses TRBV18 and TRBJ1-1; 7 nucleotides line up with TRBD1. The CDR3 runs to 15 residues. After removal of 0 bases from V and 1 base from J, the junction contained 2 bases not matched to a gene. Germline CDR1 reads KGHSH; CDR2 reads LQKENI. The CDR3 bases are TGTGCCAGCTCACCACCAGGGGGCAAGAACACTGAAGCTTTCTTT. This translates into CASSPPGGKNTEAFF.

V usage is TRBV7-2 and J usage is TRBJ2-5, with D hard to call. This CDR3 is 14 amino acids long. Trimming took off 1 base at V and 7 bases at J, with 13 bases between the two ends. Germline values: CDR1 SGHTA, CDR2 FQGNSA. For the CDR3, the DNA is TGTGCCAGCAGCTTAGGGTTTTCTGAGGTGACCCAGTACTTC. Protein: CASSLGFSEVTQYF.

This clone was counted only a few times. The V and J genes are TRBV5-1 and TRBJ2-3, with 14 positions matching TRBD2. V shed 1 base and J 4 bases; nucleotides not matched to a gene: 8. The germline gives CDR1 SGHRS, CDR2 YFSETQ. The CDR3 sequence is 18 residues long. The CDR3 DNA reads TGCGCCAGCAGCTTGTTCGCGGGGACTAGCGGGAGTGCAGATACGCAGTATTTT. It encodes CASSLFAGTSGSADTQYF.

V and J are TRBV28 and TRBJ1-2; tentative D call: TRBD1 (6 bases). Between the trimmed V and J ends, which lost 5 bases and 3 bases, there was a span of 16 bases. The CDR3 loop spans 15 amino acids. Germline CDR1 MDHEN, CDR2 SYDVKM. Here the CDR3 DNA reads TGTGCCAGCAGTCCAACAGGGTCAGGTCACTATGGCTACACCTTC. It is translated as CASSPTGSGHYGYTF.

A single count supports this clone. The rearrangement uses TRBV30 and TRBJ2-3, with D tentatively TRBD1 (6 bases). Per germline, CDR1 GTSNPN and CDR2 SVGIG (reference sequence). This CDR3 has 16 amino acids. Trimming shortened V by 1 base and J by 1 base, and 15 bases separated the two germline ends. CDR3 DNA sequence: TGTGCCTGGAGTGCGGGTACAGGGCCCCGCACAGATACGCAGTATTTT. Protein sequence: CAWSAGTGPRTDTQYF.

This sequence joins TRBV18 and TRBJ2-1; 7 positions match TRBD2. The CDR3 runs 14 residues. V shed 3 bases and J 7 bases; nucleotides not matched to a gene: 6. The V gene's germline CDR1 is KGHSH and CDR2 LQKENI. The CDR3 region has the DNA TGTGCCAGCTCACCGATCGCTAGCGGTAATGAGCAGTTCTTC. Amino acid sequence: CASSPIASGNEQFF.

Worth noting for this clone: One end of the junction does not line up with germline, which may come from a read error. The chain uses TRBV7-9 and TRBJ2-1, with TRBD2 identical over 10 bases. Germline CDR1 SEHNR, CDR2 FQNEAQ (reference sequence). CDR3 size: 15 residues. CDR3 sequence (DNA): TGTTCCAGCAGCTTAGGAGCGGGAGGGCGAAATGAGCAGTTCTTC. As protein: CSSSLGAGGRNEQFF.

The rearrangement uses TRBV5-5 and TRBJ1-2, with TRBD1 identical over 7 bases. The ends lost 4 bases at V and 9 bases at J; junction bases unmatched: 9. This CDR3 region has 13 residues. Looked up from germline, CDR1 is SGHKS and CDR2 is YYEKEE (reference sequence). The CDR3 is CASSATGTVRYTF. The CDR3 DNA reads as TGTGCCAGCAGCGCGACAGGGACTGTGCGCTACACCTTC.

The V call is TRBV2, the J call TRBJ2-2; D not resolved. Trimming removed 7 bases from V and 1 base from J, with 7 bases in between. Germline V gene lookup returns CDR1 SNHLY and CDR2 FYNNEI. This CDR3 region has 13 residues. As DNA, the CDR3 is TGTGCCAGCAACCGGAGGAACACCGGGGAGCTGTTTTTT. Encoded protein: CASNRRNTGELFF.

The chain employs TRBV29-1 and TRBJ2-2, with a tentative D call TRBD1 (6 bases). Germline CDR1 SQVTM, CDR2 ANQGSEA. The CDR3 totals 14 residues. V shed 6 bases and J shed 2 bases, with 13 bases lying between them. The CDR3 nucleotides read TGCAGCGTCGGACAGCTGATTAACACCGGGGAGCTGTTTTTT. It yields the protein CSVGQLINTGELFF.

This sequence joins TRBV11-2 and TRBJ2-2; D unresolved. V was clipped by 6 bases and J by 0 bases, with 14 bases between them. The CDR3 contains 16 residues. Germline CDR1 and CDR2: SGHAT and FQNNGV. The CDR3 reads CASRIEVRSNTGELFF. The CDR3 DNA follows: TGTGCCAGCAGAATTGAGGTCAGATCGAACACCGGGGAGCTGTTTTTT. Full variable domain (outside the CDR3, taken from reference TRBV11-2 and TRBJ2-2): EAGVAQSPRYKIIEKRQSVAFWCNPISGHATLYWYQQILGQGPKLLIQFQNNGVVDDSQLPKDRFSAERLKGVDSTLKIQPAKLEDSAVYLCASRIEVRSNTGELFFGEGSRLTVL.

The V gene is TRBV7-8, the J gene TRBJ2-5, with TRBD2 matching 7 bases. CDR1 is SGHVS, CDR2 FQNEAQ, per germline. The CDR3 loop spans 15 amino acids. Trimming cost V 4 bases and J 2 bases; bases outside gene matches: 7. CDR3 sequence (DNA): TGTGCCAGCAGCTCCCAGACTAGCAGACAAGAGACCCAGTACTTC. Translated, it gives CASSSQTSRQETQYF.

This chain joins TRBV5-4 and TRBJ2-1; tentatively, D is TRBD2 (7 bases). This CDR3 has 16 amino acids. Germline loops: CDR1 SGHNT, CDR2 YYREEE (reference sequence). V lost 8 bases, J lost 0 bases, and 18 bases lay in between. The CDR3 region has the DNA TGTGCCAGTCATATTGGGGGGGCGCGCTCCTACAATGAGCAGTTCTTC. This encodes CASHIGGARSYNEQFF.

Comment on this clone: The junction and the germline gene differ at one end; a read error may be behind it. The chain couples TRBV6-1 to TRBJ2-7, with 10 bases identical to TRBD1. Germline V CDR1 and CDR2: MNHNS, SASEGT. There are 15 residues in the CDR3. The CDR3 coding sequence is TGTGCCAGCAGCGCACCGGGACAGGGGTTTACCTTGGTGAACTTC. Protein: CASSAPGQGFTLVNF.

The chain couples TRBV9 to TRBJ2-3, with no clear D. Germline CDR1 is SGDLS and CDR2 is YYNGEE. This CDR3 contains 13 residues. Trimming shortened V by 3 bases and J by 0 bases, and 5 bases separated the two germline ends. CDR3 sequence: CASSDRSTDTQYF. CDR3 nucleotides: TGTGCCAGCAGCGATCGGAGCACAGATACGCAGTATTTT.

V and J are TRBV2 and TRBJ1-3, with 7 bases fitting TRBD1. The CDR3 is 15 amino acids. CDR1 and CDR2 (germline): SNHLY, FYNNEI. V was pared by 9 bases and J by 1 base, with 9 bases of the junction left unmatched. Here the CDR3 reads CASSEPTGSGNTIYF. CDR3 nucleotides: TGTGCCAGTTCGGAACCGACAGGGTCTGGAAACACCATATATTTT.

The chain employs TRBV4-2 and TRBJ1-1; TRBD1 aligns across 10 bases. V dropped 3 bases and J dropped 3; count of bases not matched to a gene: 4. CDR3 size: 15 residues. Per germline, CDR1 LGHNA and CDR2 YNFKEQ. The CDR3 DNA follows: TGTGCCAGCAGCCAGGTCGGGACAGGGGACACTGAAGCTTTCTTT. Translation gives CASSQVGTGDTEAFF.

As DNA, the CDR3 is TGTGCCACAAAGCGGAGGGGGAACACTGAAGCTTTCTTT. Protein sequence: CATKRRGNTEAFF. This rearrangement joins TRBV19 to TRBJ1-1; possibly TRBD1 for D (5 bases). Germline loops: CDR1 LNHDA, CDR2 SQIVND (reference sequence). The germline V and J ends were trimmed by 10 bases and 1 base, with 13 bases remaining between them. This CDR3 spans 13 amino acids.